The 10 T cell receptor beta chains below come from one sample, sequenced in a study of T cell repertoires in cytomegalovirus infection. TCRdb independently ran MiXCR on the reads; one entry per CDR3 protein. The sample lists 450,000 to 600,000 distinct CDR3 sequences; around 35% were seen once. These receptors have no known antigen. The sequences come from cultured PBMCs, collected from culture after CMV antigen stimulation. These receptors originate from a human donor in good health (CMV status not recorded). Some clones in this sample may be carry-over from other donors' samples.

The rearrangement joins TRBV27 to TRBJ2-1; TRBD2 aligns across 11 bases. Germline values: CDR1 MNHEY, CDR2 SMNVEV (reference sequence). V was pared by 1 base and J by 4 bases, with 6 bases of the junction left unmatched. The CDR3 runs 17 residues. The CDR3 sequence is CASSLLRTSGPYNEQFF. Here the CDR3 DNA reads TGTGCCAGCAGTTTATTGCGGACTAGCGGGCCTTACAATGAGCAGTTCTTC.

The table lists this clonotype with a few counts. This chain joins TRBV28 and TRBJ1-5, with a tentative D call TRBD1 (5 bases). The CDR3 contains 13 residues. Trimming removed 5 bases at V and 5 bases at J, with 10 bases between. Looked up from germline, CDR1 is MDHEN and CDR2 is SYDVKM. DNA for the CDR3: TGTGCCAGCAGTCCGGGACGGTATCAGCCCCAGCATTTT. It codes for CASSPGRYQPQHF. The entire variable domain, with the rest obtained from reference TRBV28 and TRBJ1-5, is as follows: DVKVTQSSRYLVKRTGEKVFLECVQDMDHENMFWYRQDPGLGLRLIYFSYDVKMKEKGDIPEGYSVSREKKERFSLILESASTNQTSMYLCASSPGRYQPQHFGDGTRLSIL.

The J gene is TRBJ1-2, the V gene TRBV7-6; D is perhaps TRBD1 (5 bases). With 1 base removed from V and 4 bases from J, the gap between germline ends came to 10 bases. Germline V CDR1 and CDR2: SGHVS, FNYEAQ. This CDR3 comprises 14 residues. The CDR3 coding sequence is TGTGCCAGCAGCTTAGGGGCGCAGGGCTATGGCTACACCTTC. Protein product: CASSLGAQGYGYTF.

Only a few counts were recorded for this clonotype. CDR3: CASSSLRLNTDTQYF. Here the CDR3 DNA reads TGTGCCAGCAGTTCACTCAGGTTAAACACAGATACGCAGTATTTT. The rearrangement joins TRBV6-8 to TRBJ2-3; D gene ambiguous. The CDR3 consists of 15 residues. The germline V gene encodes CDR1 MNHGY and CDR2 SAAAGT. V lost 4 bases, J lost 2 bases, and 13 bases lay in between.

The chain joins TRBV6-1 to TRBJ2-7; D ambiguous. From germline, CDR1 is MNHNS and CDR2 SASEGT. The length of the CDR3 is 14 residues. V gave up 2 bases and J gave up 7 bases, with 15 bases separating them. As DNA, the CDR3 is TGTGCCAGCAGTGAAACAGTGGTGAGTTGGGAGCAGTACGTC. Translation: CASSETVVSWEQYV.

The CDR3 DNA is TGTGCCAGCTCCCGCACCGGGACTAGCGGCTCCTACGAGCAGTACTTC. It specifies CASSRTGTSGSYEQYF. The chain recombines TRBV18 with TRBJ2-7, with 11 positions matching TRBD2. The CDR3 is made up of 16 amino acids. Germline V gives CDR1 KGHSH, CDR2 LQKENI. Trimming cost V 6 bases and J 0 bases; bases outside gene matches: 7. The whole variable domain, remainder taken from reference TRBV18 and TRBJ2-7, is NAGVMQNPRHLVRRRGQEARLRCSPMKGHSHVYWYRQLPEEGLKFMVYLQKENIIDESGMPKERFSAEFPKEGPSILRIQQVVRGDSAAYFCASSRTGTSGSYEQYFGPGTRLTVT.

This clonotype has ten or more counts. The chain combines TRBV7-2 with TRBJ2-3, with D perhaps TRBD2 (5 bases). Trimming left V 1 base short and J 2 bases short, with 10 bases between. The CDR3 loop spans 15 amino acids. Germline CDR1 reads SGHTA; CDR2 reads FQGNSA. The CDR3 reads CASSLDLANTDTQYF. The CDR3 bases are TGTGCCAGCAGCTTAGACCTAGCAAACACAGATACGCAGTATTTT.

This clonotype appeared many times. The chain uses TRBV7-8 and TRBJ1-1, with 8 bases that match TRBD1. Looked up from germline, CDR1 is SGHVS and CDR2 is FQNEAQ. The CDR3 consists of 15 residues. V dropped 3 bases and J dropped 1; count of bases not matched to a gene: 4. Written as DNA, the CDR3 is TGTGCCAGCAGCTTTGCTGACAGGGGGAACACTGAAGCTTTCTTT. It specifies CASSFADRGNTEAFF.

V is TRBV12-3 or TRBV12-4 and J is TRBJ2-7; 7 bases align to TRBD2. Unmatched junction bases numbered 5, after V lost 6 bases and J lost 0 bases. The CDR3 covers 14 residues. The CDR3 is CASRSSGRSYEQYV. The CDR3 DNA reads TGTGCCAGCAGGAGTAGCGGGCGCTCCTACGAGCAGTACGTC.

The chain recombines TRBV7-1 with TRBJ2-2, with a weak D call TRBD1 (6 bases). TRBV7-1 is placed among ORFs of uncertain function. Between the trimmed V and J ends, which lost 5 bases and 3 bases, there was a span of 16 bases. This CDR3 has 16 amino acids. CDR3 sequence (DNA): TGTGCCAGCAGCAATGATGGGACAAGATACACCGGGGAGCTGTTTTTT. Translated, it gives CASSNDGTRYTGELFF.